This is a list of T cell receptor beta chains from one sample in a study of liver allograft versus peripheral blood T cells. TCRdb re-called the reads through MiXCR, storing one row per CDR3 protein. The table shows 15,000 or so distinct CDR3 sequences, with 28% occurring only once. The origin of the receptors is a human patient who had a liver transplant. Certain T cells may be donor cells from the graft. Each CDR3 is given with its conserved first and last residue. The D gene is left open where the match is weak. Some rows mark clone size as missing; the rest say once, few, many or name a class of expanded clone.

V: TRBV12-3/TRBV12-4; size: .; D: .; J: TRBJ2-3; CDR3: CASSFAQNTDTQYF
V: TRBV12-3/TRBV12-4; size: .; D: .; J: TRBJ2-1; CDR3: CASSLRASSSSYNEQFF
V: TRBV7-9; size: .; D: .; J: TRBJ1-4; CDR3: CASTSDNEKLFF
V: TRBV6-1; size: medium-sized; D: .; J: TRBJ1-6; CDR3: CASSDRQRNSPLHF
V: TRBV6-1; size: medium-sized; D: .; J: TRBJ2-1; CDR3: CASSDFSSYNEQFF
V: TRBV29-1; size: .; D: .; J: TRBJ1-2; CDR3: CSVEDPASGGYTF
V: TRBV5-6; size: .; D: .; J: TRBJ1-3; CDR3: CASSFRRTHEGNTIYF
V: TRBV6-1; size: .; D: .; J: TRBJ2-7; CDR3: CASRLGATVTYEQYF
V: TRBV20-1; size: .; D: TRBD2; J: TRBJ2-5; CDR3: CSAIASDRGGTQYF
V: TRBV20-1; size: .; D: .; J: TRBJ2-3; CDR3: CSAKPSTDTQYF
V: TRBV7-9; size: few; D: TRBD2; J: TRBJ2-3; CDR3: CASSRTSGTSTDTQYF
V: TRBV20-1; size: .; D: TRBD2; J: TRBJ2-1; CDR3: CSARDETSGISYNEQFF
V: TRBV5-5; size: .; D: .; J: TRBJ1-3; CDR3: CASSLAGTGNTIYF
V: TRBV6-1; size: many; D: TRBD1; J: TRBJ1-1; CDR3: CASSEAHPGQANTEAFF
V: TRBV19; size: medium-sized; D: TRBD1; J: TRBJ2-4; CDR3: CASSGDRERNIQYF
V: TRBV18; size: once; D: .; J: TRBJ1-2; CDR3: CASSPMGYVDYGYTF
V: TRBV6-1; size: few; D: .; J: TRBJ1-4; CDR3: CASSEDMGRIEKLFF
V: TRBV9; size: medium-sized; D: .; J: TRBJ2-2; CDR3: CASSVTSLTNTGELFF
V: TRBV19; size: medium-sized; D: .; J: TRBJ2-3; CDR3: CASTVGGTDTQYF
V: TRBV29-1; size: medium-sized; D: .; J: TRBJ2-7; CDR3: CSVERQGFNEQYF
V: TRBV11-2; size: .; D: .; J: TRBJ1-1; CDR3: CASSLSMMDTEAFF
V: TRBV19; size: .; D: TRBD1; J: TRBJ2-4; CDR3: CASSRDRLQYF